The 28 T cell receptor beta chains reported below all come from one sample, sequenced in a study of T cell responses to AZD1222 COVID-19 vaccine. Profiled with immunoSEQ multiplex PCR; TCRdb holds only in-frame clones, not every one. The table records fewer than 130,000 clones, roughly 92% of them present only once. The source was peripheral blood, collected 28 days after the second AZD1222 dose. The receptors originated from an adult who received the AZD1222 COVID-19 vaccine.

In nucleotides, the CDR3 is TGTGCCAGCAGCCAAGAACTTCCGGGACTAGCGGGGGCCCTCCCGAACACCGGGGAGCTGTTTTTT. Translated, it gives CASSQELPGLAGALPNTGELFF. The V gene is TRBV3-1 (or the pseudogene TRBV3-2), the J gene TRBJ2-2, with 14 bases identical to TRBD2. The CDR3 extends over 22 amino acids. After removal of 0 bases from V and 0 bases from J, the junction contained 12 bases not matched to a gene. CDR1 and CDR2 (germline): LGHDT, YNNKEL (reference sequence).

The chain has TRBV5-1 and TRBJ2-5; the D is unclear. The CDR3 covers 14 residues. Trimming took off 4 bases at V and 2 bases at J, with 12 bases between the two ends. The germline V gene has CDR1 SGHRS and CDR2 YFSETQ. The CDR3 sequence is CASSLSDGQETQYF. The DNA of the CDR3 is TGCGCCAGCAGCCTCTCGGACGGGCAAGAGACCCAGTACTTC.

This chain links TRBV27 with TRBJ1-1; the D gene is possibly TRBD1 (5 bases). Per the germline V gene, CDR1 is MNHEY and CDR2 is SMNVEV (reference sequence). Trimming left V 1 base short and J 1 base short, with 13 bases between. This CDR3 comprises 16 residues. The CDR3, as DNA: TGTGCCAGCAGTTTATGGTCAGGGCGGGGGAACACTGAAGCTTTCTTT. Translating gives CASSLWSGRGNTEAFF.

The CDR3 sequence is CASSRPDGGYTF. The CDR3 DNA sequence: TGTGCCAGCAGCCGCCCGGATGGAGGCTACACCTTC. This chain uses TRBV3-1 (or the pseudogene TRBV3-2) with TRBJ1-2; D ambiguous. The V gene's germline CDR1 is LGHDT and CDR2 YNNKEL (reference sequence). Trimming cost V 4 bases and J 8 bases, with 11 bases left between them. The CDR3 contains 12 residues.

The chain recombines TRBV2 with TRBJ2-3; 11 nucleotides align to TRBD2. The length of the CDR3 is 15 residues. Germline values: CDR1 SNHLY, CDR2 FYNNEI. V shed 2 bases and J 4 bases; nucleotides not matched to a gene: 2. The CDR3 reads CASSELAGGADTQYF. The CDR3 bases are TGTGCCAGCAGTGAACTAGCGGGGGGCGCAGATACGCAGTATTTT.

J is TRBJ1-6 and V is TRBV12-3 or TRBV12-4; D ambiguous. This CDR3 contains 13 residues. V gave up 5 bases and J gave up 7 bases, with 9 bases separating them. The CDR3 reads CASSTLSNSPLHF. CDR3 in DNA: TGTGCCAGCAGTACCTTATCCAATTCACCCCTCCACTTT.

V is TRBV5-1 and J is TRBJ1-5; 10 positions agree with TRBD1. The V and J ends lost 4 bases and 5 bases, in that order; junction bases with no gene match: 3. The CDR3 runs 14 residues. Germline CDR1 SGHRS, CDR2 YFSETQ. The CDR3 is CASSKGQGDQPQHF. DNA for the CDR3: TGCGCCAGCAGCAAAGGACAGGGGGATCAGCCCCAGCATTTT.

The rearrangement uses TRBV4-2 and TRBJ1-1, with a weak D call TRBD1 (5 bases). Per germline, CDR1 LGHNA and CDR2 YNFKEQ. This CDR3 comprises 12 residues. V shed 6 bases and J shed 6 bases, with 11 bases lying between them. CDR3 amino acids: CASRDGGAEAFF. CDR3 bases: TGTGCCAGCAGAGACGGAGGGGCTGAAGCTTTCTTT.

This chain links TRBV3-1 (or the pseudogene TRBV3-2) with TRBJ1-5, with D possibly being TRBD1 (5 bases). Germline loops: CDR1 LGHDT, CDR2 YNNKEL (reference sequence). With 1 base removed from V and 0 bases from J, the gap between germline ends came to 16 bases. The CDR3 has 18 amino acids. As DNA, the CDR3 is TGTGCCAGCAGCCAAGGGCGACGCAGGGACTATAGCAATCAGCCCCAGCATTTT. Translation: CASSQGRRRDYSNQPQHF.

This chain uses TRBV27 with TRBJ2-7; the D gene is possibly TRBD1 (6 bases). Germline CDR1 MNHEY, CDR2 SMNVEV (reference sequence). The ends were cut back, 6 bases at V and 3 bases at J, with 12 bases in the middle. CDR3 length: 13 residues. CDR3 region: CASSPRDNYEQYF. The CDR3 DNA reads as TGTGCCAGCAGCCCCCGGGACAACTACGAGCAGTACTTC.

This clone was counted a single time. The DNA of the CDR3 is TGTGCCACCAGTGATTTGAAGTCCGGGGGGGCCACAAATGAGCAGTTCTTC. It translates to CATSDLKSGGATNEQFF. The J gene is TRBJ2-1, the V gene TRBV24-1, with TRBD2 matching 8 bases. The CDR3 has 17 residues. CDR1 and CDR2 from the germline V gene are KGHDR and SFDVKD. Losses at the gene ends were 0 bases for V and 7 bases for J; bases not matched to a gene: 10.

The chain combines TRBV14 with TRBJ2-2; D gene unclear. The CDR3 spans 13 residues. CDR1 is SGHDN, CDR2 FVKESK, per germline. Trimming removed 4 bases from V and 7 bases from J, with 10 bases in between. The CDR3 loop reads CASSLINFGELFF. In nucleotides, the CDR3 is TGTGCCAGCAGCCTCATCAACTTCGGGGAGCTGTTTTTT.

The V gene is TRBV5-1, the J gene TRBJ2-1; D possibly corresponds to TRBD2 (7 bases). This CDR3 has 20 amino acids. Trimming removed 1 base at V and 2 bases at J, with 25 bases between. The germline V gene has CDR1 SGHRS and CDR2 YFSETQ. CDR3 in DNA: TGCGCCAGCAGCTTGTTGGGGGGGGCCCGTCTACCGGGGCCCTACAATGAGCAGTTCTTC. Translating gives CASSLLGGARLPGPYNEQFF.

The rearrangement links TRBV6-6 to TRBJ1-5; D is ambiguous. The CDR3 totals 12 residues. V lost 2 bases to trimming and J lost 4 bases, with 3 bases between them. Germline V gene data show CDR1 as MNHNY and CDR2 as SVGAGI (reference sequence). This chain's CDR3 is CASSYQNQPQHF. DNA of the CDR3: TGTGCCAGCAGTTACCAAAATCAGCCCCAGCATTTT.

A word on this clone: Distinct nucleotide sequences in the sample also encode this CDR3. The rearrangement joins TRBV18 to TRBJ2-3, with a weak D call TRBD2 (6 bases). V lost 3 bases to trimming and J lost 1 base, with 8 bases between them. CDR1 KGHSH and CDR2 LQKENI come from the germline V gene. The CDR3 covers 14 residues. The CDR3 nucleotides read TGTGCCAGCTCACCGGGCGGGGGCACAGATACGCAGTATTTT. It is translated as CASSPGGGTDTQYF. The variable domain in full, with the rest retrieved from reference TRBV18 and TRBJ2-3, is NAGVMQNPRHLVRRRGQEARLRCSPMKGHSHVYWYRQLPEEGLKFMVYLQKENIIDESGMPKERFSAEFPKEGPSILRIQQVVRGDSAAYFCASSPGGGTDTQYFGPGTRLTVL.

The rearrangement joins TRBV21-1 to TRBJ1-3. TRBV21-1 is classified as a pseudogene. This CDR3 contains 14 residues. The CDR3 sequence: CASPQGNSGNTIYF. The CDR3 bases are TGTGCCTCCCCCCAAGGAAACTCTGGAAACACCATATATTTT.

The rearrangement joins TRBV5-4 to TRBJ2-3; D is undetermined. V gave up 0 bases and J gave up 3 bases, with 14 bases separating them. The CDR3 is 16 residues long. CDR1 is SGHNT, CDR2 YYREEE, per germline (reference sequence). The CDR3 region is CASSLASQRSTDTQYF. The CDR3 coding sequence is TGTGCCAGCAGCTTGGCTTCACAGAGGAGTACAGATACGCAGTATTTT.

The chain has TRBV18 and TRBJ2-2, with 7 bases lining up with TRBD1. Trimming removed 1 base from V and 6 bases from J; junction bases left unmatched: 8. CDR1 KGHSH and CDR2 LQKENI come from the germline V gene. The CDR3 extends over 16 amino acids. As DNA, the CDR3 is TGTGCCAGCTCACCACGGATGGGACAGAGGTCCGGGGAGCTGTTTTTT. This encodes CASSPRMGQRSGELFF.

The CDR3 here is CASSWGRGHSGNTIYF. The CDR3 region has the DNA TGTGCCAGCAGCTGGGGACGGGGCCACTCTGGAAACACCATATATTTT. The V gene is TRBV5-5, the J gene TRBJ1-3, with D perhaps TRBD1 (5 bases). The CDR3 is 16 amino acids. Between the trimmed V and J ends, which lost 3 bases and 0 bases, there was a span of 13 bases. Per the germline V gene, CDR1 is SGHKS and CDR2 is YYEKEE (reference sequence).

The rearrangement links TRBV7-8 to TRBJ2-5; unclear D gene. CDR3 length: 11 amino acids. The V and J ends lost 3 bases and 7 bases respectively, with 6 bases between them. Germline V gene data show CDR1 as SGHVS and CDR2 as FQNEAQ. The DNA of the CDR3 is TGTGCCAGCAGCTTTGCGGTGACCCAGTACTTC. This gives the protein CASSFAVTQYF.

This CDR3 is CASSPDRAGYEQYF. The CDR3, as DNA: TGCGCCAGCAGTCCGGACAGGGCGGGCTACGAGCAGTACTTC. The rearrangement links TRBV5-1 to TRBJ2-7; TRBD1 matches at 8 bases. The germline V gene has CDR1 SGHRS and CDR2 YFSETQ. The CDR3 length is 14 residues. The J segment lost 3 bases and the V segment lost 5 bases, leaving 7 bases of the junction unmatched.

Written as DNA, the CDR3 is TGCGCCAGCAGCTCGGGGACAGGGGGCCCAGAGACCCAGTACTTC. Its translation: CASSSGTGGPETQYF. The chain employs TRBV5-1 and TRBJ2-5; 12 bases line up with TRBD1. Germline V gene sequence: CDR1 SGHRS, CDR2 YFSETQ. The CDR3 is 15 residues long. V trimming: 3 bases; J trimming: 4 bases; junction bases outside the gene matches: 4.

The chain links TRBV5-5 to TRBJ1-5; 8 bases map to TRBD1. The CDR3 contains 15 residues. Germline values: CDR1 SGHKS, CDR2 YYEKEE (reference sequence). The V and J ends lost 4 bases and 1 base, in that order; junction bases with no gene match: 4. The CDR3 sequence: CASSERTGSNQPQHF. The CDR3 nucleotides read TGTGCCAGCAGCGAGAGGACAGGGAGCAATCAGCCCCAGCATTTT.

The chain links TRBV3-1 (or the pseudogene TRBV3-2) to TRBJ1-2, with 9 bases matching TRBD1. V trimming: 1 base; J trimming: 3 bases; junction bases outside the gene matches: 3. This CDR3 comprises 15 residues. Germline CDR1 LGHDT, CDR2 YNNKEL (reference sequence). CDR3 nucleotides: TGTGCCAGCAGCCAAGGGACAGGGGCTGACTATGGCTACACCTTC. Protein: CASSQGTGADYGYTF.

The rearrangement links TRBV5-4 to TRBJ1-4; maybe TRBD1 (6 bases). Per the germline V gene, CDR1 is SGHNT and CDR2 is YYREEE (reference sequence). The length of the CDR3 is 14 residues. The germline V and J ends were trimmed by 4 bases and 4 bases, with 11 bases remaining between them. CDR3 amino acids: CASSPDSFNEKLFF. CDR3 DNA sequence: TGTGCCAGCAGCCCGGACAGCTTTAATGAAAAACTGTTTTTT.

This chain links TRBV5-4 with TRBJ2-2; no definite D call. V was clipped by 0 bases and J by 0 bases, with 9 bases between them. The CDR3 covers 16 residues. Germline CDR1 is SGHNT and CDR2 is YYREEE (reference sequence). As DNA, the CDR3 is TGTGCCAGCAGCTTGGCCTACAGCACGAACACCGGGGAGCTGTTTTTT. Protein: CASSLAYSTNTGELFF.

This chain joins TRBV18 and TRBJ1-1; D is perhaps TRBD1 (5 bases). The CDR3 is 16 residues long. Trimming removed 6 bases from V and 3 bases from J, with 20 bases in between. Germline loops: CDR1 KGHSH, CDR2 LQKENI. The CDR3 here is CASSPDIRRLDTEAFF. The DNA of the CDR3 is TGTGCCAGCTCTCCGGACATTAGACGCCTCGACACTGAAGCTTTCTTT.

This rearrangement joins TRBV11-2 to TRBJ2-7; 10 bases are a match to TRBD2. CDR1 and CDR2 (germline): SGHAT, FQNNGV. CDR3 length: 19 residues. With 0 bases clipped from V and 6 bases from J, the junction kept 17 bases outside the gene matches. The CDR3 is CASSLDRASGGRLSREQYF. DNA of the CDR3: TGTGCCAGCAGCTTAGATCGGGCTAGCGGGGGCCGGCTTAGTCGCGAGCAGTACTTC.